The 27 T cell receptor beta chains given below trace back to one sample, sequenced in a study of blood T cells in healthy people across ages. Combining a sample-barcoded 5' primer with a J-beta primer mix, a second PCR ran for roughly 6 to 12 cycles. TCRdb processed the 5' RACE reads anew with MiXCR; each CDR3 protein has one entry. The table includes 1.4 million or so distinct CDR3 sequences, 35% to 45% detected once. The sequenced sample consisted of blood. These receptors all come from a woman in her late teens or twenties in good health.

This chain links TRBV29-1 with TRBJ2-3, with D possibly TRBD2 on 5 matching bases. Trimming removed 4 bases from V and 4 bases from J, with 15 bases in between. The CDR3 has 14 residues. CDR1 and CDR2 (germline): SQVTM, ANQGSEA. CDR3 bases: TGCAGCGTTGCGCAGGTAGCGCGCGCAGATACGCAGTATTTT. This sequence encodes CSVAQVARADTQYF.

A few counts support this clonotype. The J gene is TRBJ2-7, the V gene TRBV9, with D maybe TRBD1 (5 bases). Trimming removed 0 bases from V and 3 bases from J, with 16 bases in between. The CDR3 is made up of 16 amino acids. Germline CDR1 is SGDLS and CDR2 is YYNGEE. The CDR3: CASSVATGAPNYEQYF. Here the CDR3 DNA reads TGTGCCAGCAGCGTAGCTACAGGAGCCCCCAACTACGAGCAGTACTTC.

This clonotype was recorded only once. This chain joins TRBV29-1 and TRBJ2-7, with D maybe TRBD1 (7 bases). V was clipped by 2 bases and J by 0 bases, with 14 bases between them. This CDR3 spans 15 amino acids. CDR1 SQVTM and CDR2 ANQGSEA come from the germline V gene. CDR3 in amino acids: CSVETRQGLSYEQYF. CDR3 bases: TGCAGCGTTGAAACCAGACAGGGACTCTCCTACGAGCAGTACTTC.

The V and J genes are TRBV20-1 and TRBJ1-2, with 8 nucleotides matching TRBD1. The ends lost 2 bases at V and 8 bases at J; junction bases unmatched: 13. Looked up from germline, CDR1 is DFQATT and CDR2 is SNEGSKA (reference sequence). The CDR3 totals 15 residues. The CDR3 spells CSARKVRDRGAGYTF. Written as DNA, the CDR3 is TGCAGTGCTAGAAAGGTCCGTGACAGGGGTGCCGGCTACACCTTC.

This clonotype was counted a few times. CDR3 protein: CASSLGGLEETQYF. CDR3 sequence (DNA): TGCGCCAGCAGCTTGGGAGGGTTAGAAGAGACCCAGTACTTC. V gene TRBV5-1 combines with J gene TRBJ2-5; D possibly corresponds to TRBD2 (5 bases). Trimming pared 0 bases from V and 3 bases from J, leaving 9 bases between. Per the germline V gene, CDR1 is SGHRS and CDR2 is YFSETQ. This CDR3 comprises 14 residues.

CDR3 sequence: CASSDEGPSYNEQFF. As DNA, the CDR3 is TGTGCCAGCAGCGACGAGGGACCCTCCTACAATGAGCAGTTCTTC. The chain employs TRBV6-2 or TRBV6-3 and TRBJ2-1; D possibly matches TRBD1 or TRBD2 (5 bases each). Germline assignment: CDR1 MNHEY and CDR2 SVGEGT. Trimming cost V 6 bases and J 0 bases, with 12 bases left between them. The CDR3 consists of 15 residues.

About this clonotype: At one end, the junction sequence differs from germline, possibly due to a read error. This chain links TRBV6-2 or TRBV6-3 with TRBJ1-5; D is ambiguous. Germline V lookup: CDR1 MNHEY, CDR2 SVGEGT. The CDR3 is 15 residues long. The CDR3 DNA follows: TGTGCCAGCAGCATAGCGGGAGGCGATAATCAGCACCAGCATTTT. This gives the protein CASSIAGGDNQHQHF.

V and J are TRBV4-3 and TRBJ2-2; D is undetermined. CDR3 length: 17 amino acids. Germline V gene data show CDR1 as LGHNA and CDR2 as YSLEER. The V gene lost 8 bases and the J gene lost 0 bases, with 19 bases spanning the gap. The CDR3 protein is CASRAQHLVTNTGELFF. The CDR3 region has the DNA TGCGCCAGCCGGGCCCAGCACCTGGTGACGAACACCGGGGAGCTGTTTTTT.

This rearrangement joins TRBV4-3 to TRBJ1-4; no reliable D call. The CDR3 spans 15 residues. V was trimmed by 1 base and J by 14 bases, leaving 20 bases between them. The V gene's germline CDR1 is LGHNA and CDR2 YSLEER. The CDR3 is CASSQGTGYGSALFF. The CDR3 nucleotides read TGCGCCAGCAGCCAAGGGACCGGGTACGGGAGCGCCCTGTTTTTT.

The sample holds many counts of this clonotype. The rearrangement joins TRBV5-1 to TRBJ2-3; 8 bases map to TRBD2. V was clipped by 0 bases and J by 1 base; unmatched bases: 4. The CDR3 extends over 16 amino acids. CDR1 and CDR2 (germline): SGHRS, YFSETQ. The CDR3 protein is CASSLVATSGTDTQYF. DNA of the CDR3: TGCGCCAGCAGCTTGGTAGCGACTAGCGGCACAGATACGCAGTATTTT. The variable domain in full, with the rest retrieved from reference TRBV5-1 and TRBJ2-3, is KAGVTQTPRYLIKTRGQQVTLSCSPISGHRSVSWYQQTPGQGLQFLFEYFSETQRNKGNFPGRFSGRQFSNSRSEMNVSTLELGDSALYLCASSLVATSGTDTQYFGPGTRLTVL.

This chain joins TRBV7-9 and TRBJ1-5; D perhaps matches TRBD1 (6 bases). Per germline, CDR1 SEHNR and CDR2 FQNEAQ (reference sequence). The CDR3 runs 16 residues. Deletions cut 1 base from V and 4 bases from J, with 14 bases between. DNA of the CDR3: TGTGCCAGCAGCTTAGTGGACAGAACCTTAAATCAGCCCCAGCATTTT. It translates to CASSLVDRTLNQPQHF.

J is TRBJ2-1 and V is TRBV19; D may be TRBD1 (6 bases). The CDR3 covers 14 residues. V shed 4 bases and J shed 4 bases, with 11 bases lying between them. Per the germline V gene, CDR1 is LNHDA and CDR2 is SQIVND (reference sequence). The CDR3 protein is CASSTRQDYNEQFF. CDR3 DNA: TGTGCCAGTAGTACACGACAGGATTACAATGAGCAGTTCTTC.

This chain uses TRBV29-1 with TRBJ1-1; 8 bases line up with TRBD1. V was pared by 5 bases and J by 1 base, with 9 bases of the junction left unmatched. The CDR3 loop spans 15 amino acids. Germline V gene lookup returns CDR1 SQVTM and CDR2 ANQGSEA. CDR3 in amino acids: CSVRGQEWRNTEAFF. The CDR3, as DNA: TGCAGCGTTAGGGGACAGGAGTGGAGGAACACTGAAGCTTTCTTT.

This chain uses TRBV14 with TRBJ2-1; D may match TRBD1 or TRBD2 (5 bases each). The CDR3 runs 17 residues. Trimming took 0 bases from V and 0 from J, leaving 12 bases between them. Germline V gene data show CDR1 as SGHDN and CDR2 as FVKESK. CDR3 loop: CASSQEVGTFSYNEQFF. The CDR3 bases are TGTGCCAGCAGCCAAGAAGTCGGGACCTTCTCCTACAATGAGCAGTTCTTC.

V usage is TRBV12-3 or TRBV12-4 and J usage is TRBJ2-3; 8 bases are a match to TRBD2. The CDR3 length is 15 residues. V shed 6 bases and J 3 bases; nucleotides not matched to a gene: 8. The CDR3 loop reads CASRPGLAETDTQYF. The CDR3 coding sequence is TGTGCCAGCAGACCCGGACTAGCAGAGACAGATACGCAGTATTTT.

The CDR3 coding sequence is TGTGCCAGCAGTATACGAGAGGCCCACAATGAGCAGTACTTC. It is translated as CASSIREAHNEQYF. V and J are TRBV6-2 or TRBV6-3 and TRBJ2-5; no firm D call. The V end was cut by 5 bases, the J end by 11 bases, with 21 bases between. CDR3 length: 14 amino acids. Germline V gene data show CDR1 as MNHEY and CDR2 as SVGEGT.

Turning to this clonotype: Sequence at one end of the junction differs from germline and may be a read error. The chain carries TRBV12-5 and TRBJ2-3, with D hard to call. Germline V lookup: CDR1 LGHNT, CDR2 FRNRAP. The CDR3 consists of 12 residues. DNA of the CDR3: TGTGTTAGTGGTTTGGGCACAGATACGCAGTATTTT. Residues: CVSGLGTDTQYF. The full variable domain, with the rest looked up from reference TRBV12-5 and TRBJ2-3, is DARVTQTPRHKVTEMGQEVTMRCQPILGHNTVFWYRQTMMQGLELLAYFRNRAPLDDSGMPKDRFSAEMPDATLATLKIQPSEPRDSAVYFCVSGLGTDTQYFGPGTRLTVL.

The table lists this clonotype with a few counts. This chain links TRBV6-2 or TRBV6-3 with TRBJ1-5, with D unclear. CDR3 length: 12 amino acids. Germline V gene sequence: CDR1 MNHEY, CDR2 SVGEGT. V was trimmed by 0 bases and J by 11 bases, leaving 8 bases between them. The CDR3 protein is CASSYSPGAQHF. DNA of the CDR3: TGTGCCAGCAGTTACTCACCCGGGGCCCAGCATTTT.

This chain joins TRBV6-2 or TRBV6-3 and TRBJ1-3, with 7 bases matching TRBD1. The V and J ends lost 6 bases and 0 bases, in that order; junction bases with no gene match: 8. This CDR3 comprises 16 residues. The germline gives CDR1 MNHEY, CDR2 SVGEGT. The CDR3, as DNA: TGTGCCAGCAGATCGGACAGGACCGACTCTGGAAACACCATATATTTT. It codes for CASRSDRTDSGNTIYF.

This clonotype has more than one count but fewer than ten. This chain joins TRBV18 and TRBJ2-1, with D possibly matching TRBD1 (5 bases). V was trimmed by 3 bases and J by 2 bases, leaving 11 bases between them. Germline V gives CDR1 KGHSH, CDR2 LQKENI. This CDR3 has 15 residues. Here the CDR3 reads CASSPLDSTYNEQFF. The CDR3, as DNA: TGTGCCAGCTCACCCCTTGACAGCACCTACAATGAGCAGTTCTTC.

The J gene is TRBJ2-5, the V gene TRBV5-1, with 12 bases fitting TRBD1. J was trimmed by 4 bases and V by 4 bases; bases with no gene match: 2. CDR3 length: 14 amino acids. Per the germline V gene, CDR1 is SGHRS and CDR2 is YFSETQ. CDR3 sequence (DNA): TGCGCCAGCAGCACGGGACAGGGGGCAGAGACCCAGTACTTC. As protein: CASSTGQGAETQYF.

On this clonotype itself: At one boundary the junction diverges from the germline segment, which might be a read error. CDR3 coding DNA: TGCAGTGCTAGGGACCTCTGGCAGCAAGAGGCCCAGTACTTC. Its translation is CSARDLWQQEAQYF. J is TRBJ2-5 and V is TRBV20-1; D unclear. The CDR3 loop spans 14 amino acids. CDR1 and CDR2 (germline): DFQATT, SNEGSKA (reference sequence).

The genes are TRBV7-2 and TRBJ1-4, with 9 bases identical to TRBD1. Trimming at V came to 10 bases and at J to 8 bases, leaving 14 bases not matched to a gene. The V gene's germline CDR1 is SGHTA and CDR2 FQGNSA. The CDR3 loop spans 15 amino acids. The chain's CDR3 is CATGNWGQGREKLFF. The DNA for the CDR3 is TGTGCCACCGGCAATTGGGGACAGGGTCGCGAAAAACTGTTTTTT.

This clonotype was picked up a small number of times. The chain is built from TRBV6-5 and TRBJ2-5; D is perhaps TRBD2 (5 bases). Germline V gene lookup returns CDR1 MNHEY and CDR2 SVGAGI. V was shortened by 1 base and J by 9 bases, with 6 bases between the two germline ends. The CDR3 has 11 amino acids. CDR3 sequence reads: CASSYLEAQYF. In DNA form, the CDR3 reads TGTGCCAGCAGTTACTTGGAGGCCCAGTACTTC.

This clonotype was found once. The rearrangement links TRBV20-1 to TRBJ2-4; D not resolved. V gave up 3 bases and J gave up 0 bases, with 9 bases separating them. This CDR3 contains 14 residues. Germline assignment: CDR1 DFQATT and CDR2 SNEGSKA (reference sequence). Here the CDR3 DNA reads TGCAGTGCTAGTTGGTTCGAAGCCAAAAACATTCAGTACTTC. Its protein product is CSASWFEAKNIQYF.

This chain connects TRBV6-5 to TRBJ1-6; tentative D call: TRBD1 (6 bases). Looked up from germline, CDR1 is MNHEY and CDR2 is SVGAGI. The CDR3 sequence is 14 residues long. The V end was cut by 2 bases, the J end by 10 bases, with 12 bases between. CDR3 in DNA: TGTGCCAGCAGTTACGGTCAGGACAGATCACCCCTCCACTTT. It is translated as CASSYGQDRSPLHF.

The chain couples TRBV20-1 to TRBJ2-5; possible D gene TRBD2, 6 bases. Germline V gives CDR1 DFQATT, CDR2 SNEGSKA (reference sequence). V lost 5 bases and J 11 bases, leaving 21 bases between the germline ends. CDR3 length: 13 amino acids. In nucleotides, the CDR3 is TGCAGTGCTGGGGTGGCTAGCGACAATGAGCAGTACTTC. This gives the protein CSAGVASDNEQYF.